These 8 T cell receptor beta chains originate from one sample sequenced in a study of vaccination and CD4 T cells after COVID-19. These receptors are not linked to any known antigen. The Oncomine TCR Beta short-read assay was applied to DNA of cultured CD4+ T cells. In TCRdb, the PCR reads were re-called with MiXCR into one record per CDR3 protein. The table includes some 11,000 distinct CDR3 sequences, 70% to 75% detected once. Treatment specified: roughly 10-day PBMC culture with coronavirus spike peptide pools or control peptides (ViraFEST assay). Sequenced: CD4+ T cells from blood, cultured in vitro. All receptors come from a human donor who had recovered from COVID-19.

The chain combines TRBV7-2 with TRBJ1-1; 7 bases are shared with TRBD1. The germline V gene has CDR1 SGHTA and CDR2 FQGNSA. Trimming took 5 bases from V and 0 from J; bases not matched to a gene: 6. This CDR3 is 15 amino acids long. The CDR3 here is CASSPRQGVNTEAFF. In DNA form, the CDR3 reads TGTGCCAGCAGCCCCCGACAGGGCGTGAACACTGAAGCTTTCTTT.

This chain uses TRBV20-1 with TRBJ1-5; D gene uncertain. Germline lookup yields CDR1 DFQATT and CDR2 SNEGSKA (reference sequence). The CDR3 runs 14 residues. With 5 bases removed from V and 1 base from J, the gap between germline ends came to 12 bases. CDR3: CSALRTGSNQPQHF. The CDR3 DNA follows: TGCAGTGCTCTGAGGACGGGAAGCAATCAGCCCCAGCATTTT.

The CDR3 nucleotides read TGTGCCAGCAGTTTTGGGGCCCCCCAAACCTTATATAGCAATCAGCCCCAGCATTTT. Its protein product is CASSFGAPQTLYSNQPQHF. The chain is built from TRBV28 and TRBJ1-5, with TRBD1 as a possible D gene (5 bases). CDR1 and CDR2 from the germline V gene are MDHEN and SYDVKM. Trimming took 3 bases from V and 0 from J, leaving 21 bases between them. This CDR3 region has 19 residues.

CDR3: CASSLALADRTYEQYF. CDR3 in DNA: TGTGCCAGCAGCTTAGCCCTAGCGGATCGGACCTACGAGCAGTACTTC. The chain is built from TRBV7-2 and TRBJ2-7; 7 bases are shared with TRBD2. Germline V gene data show CDR1 as SGHTA and CDR2 as FQGNSA. J lost 2 bases, V lost 0 bases, and 7 bases had no gene match. This CDR3 region has 16 residues.

The chain recombines TRBV28 with TRBJ1-1; no reliable D call. V dropped 5 bases and J dropped 1 base, with 8 bases sitting between them. Germline values: CDR1 MDHEN, CDR2 SYDVKM. The CDR3 is made up of 13 amino acids. The CDR3 spells CASSGTPNTEAFF. The CDR3 DNA reads as TGTGCCAGCAGTGGCACACCGAACACTGAAGCTTTCTTT.

This chain connects TRBV20-1 to TRBJ1-2; D remains ambiguous. Trimming took off 1 base at V and 1 base at J, with 7 bases between the two ends. CDR1 is DFQATT and CDR2 is SNEGSKA in the germline V gene (reference sequence). CDR3 length equals 13 residues. The CDR3 nucleotides read TGCAGTGCTAGAGCGGAGGTTAACTATGGCTACACCTTC. It yields the protein CSARAEVNYGYTF.

DNA of the CDR3: TGTGCCACGTCAGGGGGAAGGATGAACACTGAAGCTTTCTTT. It codes for CATSGGRMNTEAFF. V and J are TRBV24-1 and TRBJ1-1, with 7 bases aligning to TRBD1. V dropped 10 bases and J dropped 0; count of bases not matched to a gene: 7. Germline V lookup: CDR1 KGHDR, CDR2 SFDVKD. This CDR3 region has 14 residues.

This chain links TRBV28 with TRBJ1-2; 11 bases match TRBD1. Looked up from germline, CDR1 is MDHEN and CDR2 is SYDVKM. The CDR3 is 14 residues long. Losses at the gene ends were 7 bases for V and 5 bases for J; bases not matched to a gene: 6. The CDR3 loop reads CASTGTGGKYGYTF. CDR3 nucleotide sequence: TGTGCCAGCACCGGGACAGGGGGAAAATATGGCTACACCTTC.